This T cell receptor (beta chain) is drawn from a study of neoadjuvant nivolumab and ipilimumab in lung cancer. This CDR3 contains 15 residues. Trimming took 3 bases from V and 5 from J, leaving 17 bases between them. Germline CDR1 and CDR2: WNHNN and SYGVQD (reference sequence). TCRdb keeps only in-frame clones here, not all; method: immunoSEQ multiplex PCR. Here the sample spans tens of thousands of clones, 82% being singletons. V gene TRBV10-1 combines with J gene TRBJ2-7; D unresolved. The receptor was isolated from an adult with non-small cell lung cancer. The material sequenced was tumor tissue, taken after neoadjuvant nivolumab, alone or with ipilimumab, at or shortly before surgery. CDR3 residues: CASSESLHQGNEQYF. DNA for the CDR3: TGCGCCAGCAGTGAAAGTCTTCACCAAGGCAACGAGCAGTACTTC.